This T cell receptor beta chain was sequenced during a study of blood T cell repertoires in COVID-19. Study details: From T cells, B-cell-depleted T cells, or PBMCs came the material, which was cDNA or gDNA.

The repertoire was sequenced with immunoSEQ multiplex PCR; TCRdb's copy has only in-frame clones and lacks some. The table lists about 150,000 clones, approximately 90% of them singletons. Trimming stripped 4 bases from V and 5 bases from J, with 9 bases between. The germline V gene has CDR1 SGDLS and CDR2 YYNGEE. CDR3 length: 12 residues. The sequenced sample consisted of PBMCs or T cells enriched from blood (not recorded which). This TCR derives from a woman aged 40 to 50 who had been exposed to COVID-19. The chain combines TRBV9 with TRBJ1-1; D is unclear. CDR3 loop: CASSQRGTEAFF. The CDR3 DNA sequence: TGTGCCAGCAGCCAACGAGGGACTGAAGCTTTCTTT.